One T cell receptor beta chain is described in this entry. What antigen it recognizes has not been identified. No per-base quality is available; no much larger clone lies one base away. The sample comes from a study of T-cell reconstitution after alpha-beta-depleted transplantation in children (dated by TCRdb to 2015 to 2016). Looking at the study overall: The study quantitatively tracked T-cell immune reconstitution after TCRalphabeta/CD19-depleted allogeneic hematopoietic cell transplantation in children using TCR repertoire profiling.

The library came from PCR. Sequencing instrument: Illumina HiSeq 2500. To normalize quantification of the TCRbeta repertoire, the TCR libraries were built with molecular barcoding that relied on unique molecular identifiers. TCRdb reworked the public reads: Q25 trimming with fastp, MiXCR clone assembly, productive beta chains retained. Rows merge per CDR3 protein into single entries with the most common DNA and genes. This sample gives 400,000 to 500,000 distinct CDR3 sequences in total; approximately 11% of them show up just once. Of the sample, 5% to 6.5% falls within the top ten clones. The source of this sequence is a human donor who donated a stem cell graft to a child with acute myeloid leukemia. Source: PBMCs from the stem cell graft donor, taken from the stem cell graft.

The CDR3 protein sequence reads: CASSSDRAYTF. The base sequence is TGTGCCAGCAGCTCCGACAGGGCCTACACCTTC. The V and J genes are TRBV7-9 and TRBJ1-2; TRBD1 fits 7 bases in the junction. Looking up the germline V gene (reference sequence) yields CDR1 SEHNR and CDR2 FQNEAQ. Reading from cysteine to phenylalanine, the CDR3 counts 11 amino acids. Only the CDR3 DNA stays, 33 bases, in frame from base 1. V loses 4 bases at its end and J loses 10 bases; junction bases beyond the gene matches: 3.